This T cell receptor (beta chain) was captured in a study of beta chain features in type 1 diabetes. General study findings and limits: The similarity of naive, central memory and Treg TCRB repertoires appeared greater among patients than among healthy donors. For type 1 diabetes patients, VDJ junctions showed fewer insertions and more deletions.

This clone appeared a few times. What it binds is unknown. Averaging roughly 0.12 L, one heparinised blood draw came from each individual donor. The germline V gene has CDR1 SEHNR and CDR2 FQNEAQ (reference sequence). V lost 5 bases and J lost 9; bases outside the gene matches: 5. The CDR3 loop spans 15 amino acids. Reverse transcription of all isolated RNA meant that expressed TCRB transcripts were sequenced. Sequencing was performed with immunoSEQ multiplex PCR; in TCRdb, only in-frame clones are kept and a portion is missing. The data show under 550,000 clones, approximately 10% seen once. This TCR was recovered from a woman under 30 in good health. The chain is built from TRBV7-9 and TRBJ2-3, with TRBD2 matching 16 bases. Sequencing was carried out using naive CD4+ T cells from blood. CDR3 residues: CASSLGTSGRATQYF. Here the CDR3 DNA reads TGTGCCAGCAGCCTCGGGACTAGCGGGAGGGCCACGCAGTATTTT.